One T cell receptor beta chain is described in this entry. The germline gives CDR1 KGHSH, CDR2 LQKENI. Trimming pared 1 base from V and 5 bases from J, leaving 6 bases between. The CDR3 loop spans 12 amino acids. The entry originates in a study of blood T cell repertoires in COVID-19. Study at large: The analysed material was cDNA or gDNA that came from T cells, B-cell-depleted T cells, or PBMCs.

The assay was immunoSEQ multiplex PCR, and TCRdb's table has in-frame clones only and misses some. Seen here are around 200,000 clones, less than 90% observed once, and the top ten hold roughly 0.7%. The TCR was taken from a man between 40 and 49 years old with acute or convalescent COVID-19. The specimen sequenced was peripheral blood. V is TRBV18 and J is TRBJ2-7; the D gene is possibly TRBD2 (5 bases). DNA of the CDR3: TGTGCCAGCTCACCACAGGGAGACGAGCAGTACTTC. Protein sequence: CASSPQGDEQYF.